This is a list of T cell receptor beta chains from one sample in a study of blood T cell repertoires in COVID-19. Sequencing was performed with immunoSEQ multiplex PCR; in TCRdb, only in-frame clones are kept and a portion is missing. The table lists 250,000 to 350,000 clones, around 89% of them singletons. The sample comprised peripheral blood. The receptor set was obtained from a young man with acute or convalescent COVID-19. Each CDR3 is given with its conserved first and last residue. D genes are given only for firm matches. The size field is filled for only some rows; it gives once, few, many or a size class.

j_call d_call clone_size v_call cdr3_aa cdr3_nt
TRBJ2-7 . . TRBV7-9 CASSPAAYEQYF TGTGCCAGCAGCCCGGCGGCCTACGAGCAGTACTTC
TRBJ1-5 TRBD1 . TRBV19 CASRDRETVGGNQPQHF TGTGCCAGCCGGGACAGGGAAACGGTCGGGGGCAATCAGCCCCAGCATTTT
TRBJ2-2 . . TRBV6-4 CASSSEGGTGELFF TGTGCCAGCAGTTCGGAAGGCGGCACCGGGGAGCTGTTTTTT
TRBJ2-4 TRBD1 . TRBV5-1 CASSRVQGGINIQYF TGCGCCAGCAGCCGGGTACAGGGGGGTATTAACATTCAGTACTTC
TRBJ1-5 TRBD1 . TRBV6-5 CASTYDRALKQPQHF TGTGCCAGCACCTATGACAGGGCACTTAAGCAGCCCCAGCATTTT
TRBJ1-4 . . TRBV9 CASTEGWSNEKLFF TGTGCCAGCACGGAGGGGTGGTCGAATGAAAAACTGTTTTTT
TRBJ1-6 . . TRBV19 CASSIPTENSPLHF TGTGCCAGTAGTATTCCGACGGAGAATTCACCCCTCCACTTT
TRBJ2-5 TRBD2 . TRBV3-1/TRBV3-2 CASSQASGRGGETQYF TGTGCCAGCAGCCAGGCTAGCGGGAGAGGGGGAGAGACCCAGTACTTC
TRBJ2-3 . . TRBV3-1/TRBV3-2 CASSHRQVWGRDTQYF TGTGCCAGCAGCCACCGACAGGTCTGGGGCAGAGATACGCAGTATTTT
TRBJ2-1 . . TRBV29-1 CSVERQMLYQFF TGCAGCGTTGAACGACAGATGTTATATCAGTTCTTC
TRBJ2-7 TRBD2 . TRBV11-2 CASSLLGASGRALGEQYF TGTGCCAGCAGCCTCTTGGGGGCTAGCGGGAGGGCCCTTGGCGAGCAGTACTTC
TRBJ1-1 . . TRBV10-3 CAISDRAPNTEAFF TGTGCCATCAGTGACAGGGCCCCGAACACTGAAGCTTTCTTT
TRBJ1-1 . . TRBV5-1 CASKIGVNTEAFF TGCGCCAGCAAAATAGGGGTGAACACTGAAGCTTTCTTT
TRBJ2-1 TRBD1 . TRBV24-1 CATSDRTGRYNEQFF TGTGCCACCAGTGATAGGACAGGCCGCTACAATGAGCAGTTCTTC
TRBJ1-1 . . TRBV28 CASSLGHGTEAFF TGTGCCAGCAGTTTGGGACATGGGACTGAAGCTTTCTTT
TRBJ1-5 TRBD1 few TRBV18 CASSPGQGVNQPQHF TGTGCCAGCTCACCGGGACAGGGGGTCAATCAGCCCCAGCATTTT
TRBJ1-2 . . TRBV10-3 CAISESMGGGYTF TGTGCCATCAGTGAGTCGATGGGGGGTGGCTACACCTTC
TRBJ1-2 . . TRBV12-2 CASRPYHGGGCYGYTF TGTGCAAGTCGCCCATACCACGGGGGGGGTTGCTATGGCTACACCTTC
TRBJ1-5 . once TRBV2 CASSGQGNQPQHF TGTGCCAGCAGTGGTCAGGGGAATCAGCCCCAGCATTTT
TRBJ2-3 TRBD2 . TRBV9 CASSVGERGLTDTQYF TGTGCCAGCAGCGTGGGGGAGCGGGGCCTCACAGATACGCAGTATTTT
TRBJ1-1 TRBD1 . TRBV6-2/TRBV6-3 CASSQPTGPNTEAFF TGTGCCAGCAGTCAGCCGACAGGGCCGAACACTGAAGCTTTCTTT
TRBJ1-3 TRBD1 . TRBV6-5 CASSPDRAGNTIYF TGTGCCAGCAGCCCCGACAGGGCTGGAAACACCATATATTTT
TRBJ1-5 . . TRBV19 CASSIGGGQPQHF TGTGCCAGTAGTATAGGGGGGGGTCAGCCCCAGCATTTT
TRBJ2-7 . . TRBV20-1 CSASAGRSYEQYF TGCAGTGCTAGTGCCGGGAGATCCTACGAGCAGTACTTC
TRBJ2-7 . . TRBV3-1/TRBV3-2 CASSQPLQGRDEQYF TGTGCCAGCAGCCAACCACTTCAGGGTCGGGACGAGCAGTACTTC
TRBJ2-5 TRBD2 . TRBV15 CATSREPGLESPQYF TGTGCCACCAGCAGAGAACCGGGACTAGAGAGCCCCCAGTACTTC
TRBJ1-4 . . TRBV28 CASSRDFTRANEKLFF TGTGCCAGCAGTCGGGATTTCACGAGGGCTAATGAAAAACTGTTTTTT
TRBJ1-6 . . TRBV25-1 CASSEFGTTNSPLHF TGTGCCAGCAGTGAATTCGGGACTACGAATTCACCCCTCCACTTT
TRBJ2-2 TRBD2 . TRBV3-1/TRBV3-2 CARSQGVAGGPGELFF TGTGCCCGCAGCCAAGGGGTAGCGGGGGGGCCCGGGGAGCTGTTTTTT
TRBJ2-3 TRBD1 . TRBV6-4 CASKEQGASHTQYF TGTGCCAGCAAAGAACAGGGGGCTAGCCATACGCAGTATTTT
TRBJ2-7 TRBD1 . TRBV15 CATSGRGLYEQYF TGTGCCACCAGTGGTAGGGGGCTATACGAGCAGTACTTC
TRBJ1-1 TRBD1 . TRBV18 CASSPWDRAVNTEAFF TGTGCCAGCTCACCATGGGACAGGGCGGTGAACACTGAAGCTTTCTTT
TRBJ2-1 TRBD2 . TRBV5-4 CASSFNTGGRYNEQFF TGTGCCAGCAGCTTCAATACTGGCGGGAGGTACAATGAGCAGTTCTTC
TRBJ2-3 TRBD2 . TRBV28 CASARTSPDTQYF TGTGCCAGCGCCCGGACTAGTCCAGATACGCAGTATTTT
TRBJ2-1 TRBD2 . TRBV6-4 CASSDVAGGPFEQFF TGTGCCAGCAGTGACGTCGCGGGGGGGCCTTTTGAGCAGTTCTTC
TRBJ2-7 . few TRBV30 CAWSVQYEQYF TGTGCCTGGAGTGTACAGTACGAGCAGTACTTC
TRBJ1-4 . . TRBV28 CASSSGGTNEKLFF TGTGCCAGCAGTTCGGGGGGCACTAATGAAAAACTGTTTTTT
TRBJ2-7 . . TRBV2 CASSDKGSSYEQYF TGTGCCAGCAGTGATAAGGGGTCCTCCTACGAGCAGTACTTC
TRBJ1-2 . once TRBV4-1 CASSQEAFYGYTF TGCGCCAGCAGCCAAGAAGCGTTCTATGGCTACACCTTC
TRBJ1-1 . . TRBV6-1 CASSEYMNTEAFF TGTGCCAGCAGTGAATATATGAACACTGAAGCTTTCTTT
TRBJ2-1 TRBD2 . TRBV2 CASSESGLAAYNEQFF TGTGCCAGCAGTGAATCAGGACTAGCAGCTTACAATGAGCAGTTCTTC
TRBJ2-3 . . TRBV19 CASSQLYLTSTDTQYF TGTGCCAGTAGTCAACTCTACTTAACTAGCACAGATACGCAGTATTTT
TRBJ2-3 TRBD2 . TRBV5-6 CASSFGGSTSATDTQYF TGTGCCAGCAGCTTTGGGGGATCGACTAGCGCCACAGATACGCAGTATTTT
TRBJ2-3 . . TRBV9 CASSVGLSTDTQYF TGTGCCAGCAGCGTGGGCCTCTCCACAGATACGCAGTATTTT
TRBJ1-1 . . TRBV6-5 CASYRKAAEAFF TGTGCCAGCTACAGGAAGGCCGCTGAAGCTTTCTTT
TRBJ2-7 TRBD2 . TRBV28 CASRGLAGNYEQYF TGTGCCAGCAGAGGACTAGCCGGAAACTACGAGCAGTACTTC
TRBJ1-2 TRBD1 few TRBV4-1 CASSQPGQPYTF TGCGCCAGCAGCCAACCGGGACAGCCCTACACCTTC
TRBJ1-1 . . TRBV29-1 CSVVRNTEAFF TGCAGCGTTGTGAGGAACACTGAAGCTTTCTTT
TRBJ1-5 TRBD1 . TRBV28 CASSLSAWRQGSGNQPQHF TGTGCCAGCAGTTTGAGCGCTTGGAGACAGGGATCCGGCAATCAGCCCCAGCATTTT
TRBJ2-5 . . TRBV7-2 CASSSRGGETQYF TGTGCCAGCAGCTCGCGTGGGGGGGAGACCCAGTACTTC
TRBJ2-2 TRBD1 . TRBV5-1 CASSLSGTGNTGELFF TGCGCCAGCAGCCTCTCCGGGACAGGGAACACCGGGGAGCTGTTTTTT
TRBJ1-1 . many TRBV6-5 CASSRRENTEAFF TGTGCCAGCAGTCGCCGCGAGAACACTGAAGCTTTCTTT
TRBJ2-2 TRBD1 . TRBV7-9 CASSSGQGYTGELFF TGTGCCAGCAGCTCCGGACAGGGATACACCGGGGAGCTGTTTTTT
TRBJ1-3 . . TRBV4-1 CASTEHGAGNTIYF TGCGCCAGCACCGAGCACGGGGCTGGAAACACCATATATTTT
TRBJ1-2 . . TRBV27 CASGVGSRPHGYTF TGTGCCAGCGGTGTCGGGAGTCGCCCTCATGGCTACACCTTC
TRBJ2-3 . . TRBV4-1 CASSPGTQYF TGCGCCAGCAGCCCGGGTACGCAGTATTTT